This T cell receptor beta chain comes out of a study of early T cells in non-severe SARS-CoV-2 infection. Study conclusions and caveats: CD4 and private specificities were missed by VDJdb matching, which favored anti-spike CD8 responses.

On this clonotype: No antigen is known for it.

TCRdb re-analysed the 5' RACE reads in MiXCR, keeping a single row per CDR3 protein. There are about 50,000 distinct CDR3 sequences in the sample; about 10% occur only once, and under 7.5% lies in the top ten. The ends were cut back, 6 bases at V and 6 bases at J, with 12 bases in the middle. CDR3 length: 12 residues. Germline CDR1 reads SGHTA; CDR2 reads FQGTGA. This chain links TRBV7-3 with TRBJ2-7; tentatively, D is TRBD1 (7 bases). Sequencing was done on a sample of whole blood. This sequence was found in an adult who was a healthcare worker with PCR-confirmed SARS-CoV-2 infection or an uninfected control (not recorded which). The CDR3 spells CASRTQGGEQYF. DNA of the CDR3: TGTGCCAGCAGGACGCAGGGGGGCGAGCAGTACTTC.